This TCR beta chain was captured in a study of regulatory T cells in long-lasting Graves disease. Relying on iRepertoire HTBI primers and Arm-PCR of CDR3 regions, the team built TCR beta libraries. TCRdb re-analysed the multiplex PCR reads in MiXCR, keeping a single row per CDR3 protein. Found here are a few hundred thousand distinct CDR3 sequences, about 10% of them singletons; the top ten hold about 20%. From germline, CDR1 is SQVTM and CDR2 ANQGSEA. The CDR3 has 16 residues. Trimming removed 0 bases from V and 3 bases from J, with 18 bases in between. Time point of the sample: newly diagnosed GD, antithyroid drugs for less than 3 months. The authors made the TCR library using RNA they extracted from PBMCs. It was by American Thyroid Association guidelines that Graves' disease was diagnosed. Those enrolled as patients came out of an endocrinology department in Xi'an, China. Ten or more counts support this clonotype.

The same sample was also used in a study of T cells in Graves' hyperthyroidism and ophthalmopathy. From that paper: TCR CDR3 underwent first-round RT-PCR with the HTBI primer set.

The source is a woman between 18 and 29 years old with Graves disease. The chain is built from TRBV29-1 and TRBJ2-7, with TRBD1 as a possible D gene (7 bases). This material consisted of peripheral blood mononuclear cells (PBMCs), taken at new diagnosis, from a patient treated with antithyroid drugs. The CDR3 spells CSVEDLGTAGGYEQYF. CDR3 DNA sequence: TGCAGCGTTGAAGACCTAGGGACAGCCGGGGGCTACGAGCAGTACTTC.